The next 19 T cell receptor beta chains were all read from a single sample in a study of OX40 agonist ivuxolimab in advanced cancers. Assay: immunoSEQ multiplex PCR; the TCRdb copy retains only in-frame clones and omits some. The sample yields over 20,000 clones, around nine tenths seen once. The sample here was CD4+ or CD8+ T cells sorted from blood, taken in a trial of the OX40 agonist ivuxolimab. The receptors derive from an adult with an advanced solid tumor such as melanoma, head and neck, liver or kidney cancer.

This clone was detected only once. This sequence joins TRBV2 and TRBJ2-7; 7 bases fit TRBD2. CDR3 length equals 16 residues. The germline CDR1 and CDR2 sequences are SNHLY and FYNNEI. With V trimmed by 1 base and J by 5 bases, 11 bases remained unmatched. CDR3 in amino acids: CASSEGGGDPSDEQYF. The CDR3 DNA sequence: TGTGCCAGCAGTGAAGGGGGAGGGGACCCCTCTGACGAGCAGTACTTC.

V gene TRBV7-9 combines with J gene TRBJ1-2, with D hard to call. The germline V and J ends were trimmed by 11 bases and 3 bases, with 16 bases remaining between them. This CDR3 has 13 residues. Germline-derived CDR1 and CDR2 are SEHNR and FQNEAQ (reference sequence). The CDR3 here is CASQADGDYGYTF. CDR3 sequence (DNA): TGTGCCTCGCAGGCCGATGGAGACTATGGCTACACCTTC.

The genes are TRBV28 and TRBJ2-5; possible D gene TRBD1, 6 bases. The CDR3 extends over 15 amino acids. Germline CDR1 reads MDHEN; CDR2 reads SYDVKM. Trimming pared 5 bases from V and 1 base from J, leaving 14 bases between. This CDR3 reads CASSAHLGAQETQYF. For the CDR3, the DNA is TGTGCCAGCAGTGCCCACTTGGGGGCCCAAGAGACCCAGTACTTC.

This chain uses TRBV6-6 with TRBJ2-5; weak D call: TRBD2 (5 bases). Trimming shortened V by 5 bases and J by 5 bases, and 15 bases separated the two germline ends. The CDR3 sequence is 14 residues long. Germline CDR1 is MNHNY and CDR2 is SVGAGI (reference sequence). CDR3 residues: CASSLALVGETQYF. The CDR3 nucleotides read TGTGCCAGCAGTCTAGCCCTGGTGGGGGAGACCCAGTACTTC.

In DNA form, the CDR3 reads TGTGCCTGGAGTAGAGACAGGGCGTTCTACGAGCAGTACTTC. The encoded protein is CAWSRDRAFYEQYF. The V and J genes are TRBV30 and TRBJ2-7; 7 bases agree with TRBD1. CDR3 size: 14 residues. The germline CDR1 and CDR2 sequences are GTSNPN and SVGIG (reference sequence). The trim removed 2 bases at V and 3 bases at J, leaving 7 bases unmatched.

This sequence joins TRBV5-4 and TRBJ2-3; possibly TRBD2 for D (6 bases). CDR1 and CDR2 (germline): SGHNT, YYREEE (reference sequence). The CDR3 spans 13 residues. Trimming took off 2 bases at V and 6 bases at J, with 10 bases between the two ends. CDR3 amino acids: CASSFGGADTQYF. In DNA, the CDR3 is TGTGCCAGCAGCTTCGGAGGGGCCGATACGCAGTATTTT.

The genes are TRBV27 and TRBJ2-1, with D unresolved. Germline CDR1 and CDR2: MNHEY and SMNVEV (reference sequence). The V end was cut by 2 bases, the J end by 2 bases, with 7 bases between. The CDR3 contains 14 residues. Written as DNA, the CDR3 is TGTGCCAGCAGTTTAACTGCTACCTACAATGAGCAGTTCTTC. Its protein product is CASSLTATYNEQFF.

CDR3 protein: CASSLWGRDTEKLFF. CDR3 coding DNA: TGTGCCAGCAGCTTGTGGGGCAGAGACACCGAAAAACTGTTTTTT. This rearrangement joins TRBV5-6 to TRBJ1-4; tentatively, D is TRBD1 (5 bases). The V and J ends lost 1 base and 8 bases respectively, with 15 bases between them. CDR1 SGHDT and CDR2 YYEEEE come from the germline V gene. The CDR3 spans 15 residues.

The chain recombines TRBV15 with TRBJ1-1; 7 bases map to TRBD1. The V gene's germline CDR1 is LNHNV and CDR2 YYDKDF (reference sequence). J gave up 5 bases and V 8 bases, and 8 bases lay outside the gene matches. The CDR3 covers 13 residues. The CDR3 reads CATLNRGATEAFF. DNA for the CDR3: TGTGCCACCCTTAACAGGGGCGCTACTGAAGCTTTCTTT.

The chain employs TRBV9 and TRBJ2-1, with D possibly being TRBD2 (7 bases). The CDR3 has 17 amino acids. Trimming left V 0 bases short and J 0 bases short, with 13 bases between. Germline V lookup: CDR1 SGDLS, CDR2 YYNGEE. CDR3 protein: CASSVGGGHSSYNEQFF. The CDR3, as DNA: TGTGCCAGCAGCGTAGGGGGGGGCCATAGCTCCTACAATGAGCAGTTCTTC.

This chain joins TRBV11-2 and TRBJ1-2; D unresolved. The CDR3 has 14 amino acids. From germline, CDR1 is SGHAT and CDR2 FQNNGV. Trimming removed 0 bases at V and 0 bases at J, with 5 bases between. The CDR3 nucleotides are TGTGCCAGCAGCTTAGACAGCACTAACTATGGCTACACCTTC. Amino acid sequence: CASSLDSTNYGYTF.

The J gene is TRBJ2-3, the V gene TRBV4-1; D is possibly TRBD2 (5 bases). Germline V gene lookup returns CDR1 MGHRA and CDR2 YSYEKL. This CDR3 region has 15 residues. V was cut by 6 bases and J by 10 bases, with 23 bases left in between. The CDR3 coding sequence is TGCGCCAGCAGTCATAGCGCTTCTGATAAAGGTGCGCAGTATTTT. Translating it yields CASSHSASDKGAQYF.

The chain links TRBV11-3 to TRBJ1-2, with no clear D. Germline values: CDR1 SGHNT, CDR2 YENEEA. Between the trimmed V and J ends, which lost 8 bases and 4 bases, there was a span of 11 bases. This CDR3 is 12 amino acids long. The CDR3 loop is CASVRVSYGYTF. CDR3 in DNA: TGTGCCAGCGTTCGAGTAAGCTATGGCTACACCTTC.

The chain carries TRBV7-9 and TRBJ2-5; D unresolved. CDR3 size: 14 residues. The germline V gene encodes CDR1 SEHNR and CDR2 FQNEAQ (reference sequence). Trimming shortened V by 0 bases and J by 1 base, and 6 bases separated the two germline ends. The CDR3 sequence is CASSLAAGQETQYF. CDR3 coding DNA: TGTGCCAGCAGCTTAGCGGCAGGCCAAGAGACCCAGTACTTC.

V usage is TRBV7-9 and J usage is TRBJ2-7; D not resolved. The CDR3 length is 14 residues. V shed 5 bases and J shed 7 bases, with 18 bases lying between them. Germline V lookup: CDR1 SEHNR, CDR2 FQNEAQ (reference sequence). DNA of the CDR3: TGTGCCAGCAGCGTACCCGGGCCGAAAAGGGAGCAGTACTTC. Translation gives CASSVPGPKREQYF.

V usage is TRBV15 and J usage is TRBJ2-2; 9 nucleotides line up with TRBD2. V lost 3 bases and J lost 4; bases outside the gene matches: 9. The CDR3 is made up of 17 amino acids. Germline V CDR1 and CDR2: LNHNV, YYDKDF (reference sequence). CDR3 DNA: TGTGCCACCAGCAGTTCTCCGGGACTAGCAGTCACCGGGGAGCTGTTTTTT. Amino acid sequence: CATSSSPGLAVTGELFF.

This clone was seen just once. Here the CDR3 DNA reads TGTGCCAGCAGCATGGTAGGGGAGCGCCTTTCCTACGAGCAGTACTTC. It is translated as CASSMVGERLSYEQYF. The V gene is TRBV28, the J gene TRBJ2-7; D possibly uses TRBD1 or TRBD2 (5 bases each). Looked up from germline, CDR1 is MDHEN and CDR2 is SYDVKM. The V end was cut by 6 bases, the J end by 1 base, with 19 bases between. This CDR3 comprises 16 residues.

The J gene is TRBJ2-2, the V gene TRBV11-1; 9 nucleotides agree with TRBD1. The germline V gene encodes CDR1 SGHAT and CDR2 FQDESV (reference sequence). The junction had 15 bases not matched to a gene; V was cut back by 5 bases and J by 5 bases. CDR3 length equals 18 residues. CDR3 sequence reads: CASSGESTGGTSTGELFF. CDR3 DNA sequence: TGTGCCAGCAGCGGGGAGTCGACAGGGGGTACGTCGACCGGGGAGCTGTTTTTT.

This clone appeared a single time. The chain is built from TRBV19 and TRBJ1-2; D perhaps matches TRBD1 (5 bases). The CDR3 length is 16 residues. Trimming shortened V by 5 bases and J by 6 bases, and 22 bases separated the two germline ends. Germline V lookup: CDR1 LNHDA, CDR2 SQIVND (reference sequence). This chain's CDR3 is CASSFAPGPGGHGYTF. The CDR3 DNA follows: TGTGCCAGTAGTTTCGCTCCGGGACCAGGAGGCCATGGCTACACCTTC.